This TCR beta chain comes out of a study of T cells in women clearing cervical HPV infection. Regarding the study as a whole: Repertoire richness, not evenness, was significantly elevated in CIN3+ cases versus controls.

Germline values: CDR1 GTSNPN, CDR2 SVGIG (reference sequence). The CDR3 length is 12 residues. Profiling relied on immunoSEQ multiplex PCR, and the TCRdb table lists in-frame clones only, not all of them. In all, the sample yields about 46,000 clones. With respect to this clone: The antigen remains unidentified. The CDR3 goes on 3 residues after the read ends, and that part is filled in from the germline J gene.

Source material: blood buffy coat. This clonotype was obtained from a woman between 18 and 75 years old with a cervical HPV16 infection that either progressed to CIN3+ or cleared (not recorded which). The chain recombines TRBV30 with TRBJ2-2; possible D gene TRBD1, 5 bases. The part of the CDR3 DNA that was read is TGTGCCTGGAGCGACAGCTACGAAAAG. Its protein product is CAWSDSYEK. The whole CDR3 sequence reads CAWSDSYEKLFF.